Shown below are 18 T cell receptor beta chains from a single sample sequenced in a study of T cell changes during pregnancy in multiple sclerosis. Clones were read by immunoSEQ multiplex PCR, and TCRdb kept only the in-frame ones, dropping some. The data hold approximately 30,000 clones, with 75% to 90% observed a single time. The specimen was CD4+ T cells from peripheral blood mononuclear cells, collected in the first trimester of pregnancy. The receptors here all came from a female donor in good health, enrolled as a control in a pregnancy study.

The V gene is TRBV29-1, the J gene TRBJ2-5, with 8 bases matching TRBD2. V shed 6 bases, J shed 2 bases, and the junction held 8 bases outside the gene matches. In germline, CDR1 is SQVTM, CDR2 ANQGSEA. CDR3 length: 14 amino acids. The CDR3 DNA follows: TGCAGCGTCGTGTTAGCGGGACATCAAGAGACCCAGTACTTC. This gives the protein CSVVLAGHQETQYF.

This chain connects TRBV7-9 to TRBJ1-2; no clear D gene. Trimming cost V 0 bases and J 1 base, with 6 bases left between them. The CDR3 extends over 14 amino acids. CDR1 is SEHNR and CDR2 is FQNEAQ in the germline V gene (reference sequence). For the CDR3, the DNA is TGTGCCAGCAGCTTAGCAGGGAGTAACTATGGCTACACCTTC. Translating it yields CASSLAGSNYGYTF.

This sequence joins TRBV7-8 and TRBJ2-2; 11 bases align to TRBD2. Germline values: CDR1 SGHVS, CDR2 FQNEAQ. CDR3 length: 17 amino acids. The J segment lost 1 base and the V segment lost 5 bases, leaving 6 bases of the junction unmatched. The CDR3 DNA sequence: TGTGCCAGCAGCCTCGGCCTAGCGGGGGGGAACACCGGGGAGCTGTTTTTT. Translation gives CASSLGLAGGNTGELFF.

The chain is built from TRBV18 and TRBJ1-2; D gene ambiguous. V was trimmed by 0 bases and J by 11 bases, leaving 13 bases between them. The germline V gene has CDR1 KGHSH and CDR2 LQKENI. The CDR3 sequence is 13 residues long. Here the CDR3 DNA reads TGTGCCAGCTCACCACCGCACAGCTTACCTTACACCTTC. The encoded protein is CASSPPHSLPYTF.

The chain employs TRBV28 and TRBJ2-7; D not certain. This CDR3 spans 14 amino acids. Trimming stripped 3 bases from V and 1 base from J, with 10 bases between. The germline gives CDR1 MDHEN, CDR2 SYDVKM. The CDR3 DNA is TGTGCCAGCAGTTTTATCGGTGATTCCTACGAGCAGTACTTC. Translated: CASSFIGDSYEQYF.

The J gene is TRBJ2-5, the V gene TRBV4-3, with TRBD2 matching over 15 bases. Germline V gene sequence: CDR1 LGHNA, CDR2 YSLEER. The J segment lost 4 bases and the V segment lost 4 bases, leaving 7 bases of the junction unmatched. This CDR3 has 17 amino acids. The CDR3 spells CASSLTPGLAGGETQYF. The CDR3 DNA reads TGCGCCAGCAGCCTGACACCGGGACTAGCGGGAGGAGAGACCCAGTACTTC.

The V and J genes are TRBV5-1 and TRBJ1-6; TRBD1 matches at 8 bases. Germline V gives CDR1 SGHRS, CDR2 YFSETQ. CDR3 length equals 13 residues. J lost 11 bases, V lost 4 bases, and 5 bases had no gene match. CDR3 DNA sequence: TGCGCCAGCAGCGTGACAGGGGATCCACCCCTCCACTTT. It translates to CASSVTGDPPLHF.

The chain links TRBV28 to TRBJ2-1; 7 bases line up with TRBD2. The CDR3 covers 21 residues. V gave up 3 bases and J gave up 1 base; unmatched junction bases: 21. Germline CDR1 MDHEN, CDR2 SYDVKM. The CDR3 reads CASSFEAWAGVGGSSYNEQFF. In nucleotides, the CDR3 is TGTGCCAGCAGTTTTGAAGCCTGGGCGGGAGTGGGAGGATCTTCCTACAATGAGCAGTTCTTC.

This chain connects TRBV4-2 to TRBJ2-1; no definite D call. The CDR3 contains 15 residues. The germline CDR1 and CDR2 sequences are LGHNA and YNFKEQ. The V end was cut by 0 bases, the J end by 8 bases, with 14 bases between. Here the CDR3 reads CASSQELLDSHEQFF. Here the CDR3 DNA reads TGTGCCAGCAGCCAAGAACTCTTAGATTCGCATGAGCAGTTCTTC.

The chain combines TRBV7-2 with TRBJ1-1; D may be TRBD1 (5 bases). The CDR3 extends over 17 amino acids. V was shortened by 0 bases and J by 3 bases, with 17 bases between the two germline ends. Germline loops: CDR1 SGHTA, CDR2 FQGNSA. DNA for the CDR3: TGTGCCAGCAGCTTAGCGTTTATGGGTTGGGGGGACACTGAAGCTTTCTTT. Encoded protein: CASSLAFMGWGDTEAFF.

The chain employs TRBV28 and TRBJ1-4; unclear D gene. The germline V and J ends were trimmed by 3 bases and 1 base, with 6 bases remaining between them. Germline-derived CDR1 and CDR2 are MDHEN and SYDVKM. This CDR3 region has 14 residues. The CDR3 sequence is CASSLHGTNEKLFF. DNA of the CDR3: TGTGCCAGCAGTTTGCACGGAACTAATGAAAAACTGTTTTTT.

This clone occurred a few times. The gene calls are TRBV4-2 and TRBJ2-7; TRBD2 is a possible D gene (5 bases). The CDR3 consists of 15 residues. CDR1 is LGHNA and CDR2 is YNFKEQ in the germline V gene. Between the trimmed V and J ends, which lost 0 bases and 1 base, there was a span of 10 bases. CDR3 protein: CASSQDKRRSYEQYF. The CDR3 DNA sequence: TGTGCCAGCAGCCAAGATAAGAGGAGGTCCTACGAGCAGTACTTC.

This clone has only one observation. The rearrangement links TRBV5-1 to TRBJ2-5; tentatively, D is TRBD2 (6 bases). The germline V gene encodes CDR1 SGHRS and CDR2 YFSETQ. The CDR3 extends over 14 amino acids. V gave up 4 bases and J gave up 3 bases, with 13 bases separating them. The CDR3 DNA sequence: TGCGCCAGCAGCCGGGGGTGGGCTGAAGAGACCCAGTACTTC. This gives the protein CASSRGWAEETQYF. Supplemented by reference TRBV5-1 and TRBJ2-5, the full variable domain reads KAGVTQTPRYLIKTRGQQVTLSCSPISGHRSVSWYQQTPGQGLQFLFEYFSETQRNKGNFPGRFSGRQFSNSRSEMNVSTLELGDSALYLCASSRGWAEETQYFGPGTRLLVL.

The chain links TRBV7-2 to TRBJ1-2, with 9 bases identical to TRBD1. Trimming at V came to 5 bases and at J to 6 bases, leaving 4 bases not matched to a gene. Germline-derived CDR1 and CDR2 are SGHTA and FQGNSA. The CDR3 extends over 13 amino acids. The chain's CDR3 is CASSPWDRDGYTF. The CDR3 region has the DNA TGTGCCAGCAGCCCCTGGGACAGGGATGGCTACACCTTC.

CDR3 bases: TGCGCCAGCAGCTTGGCCGACAGGGCAGGGGGGAGCACTGAAGCTTTCTTT. The encoded protein is CASSLADRAGGSTEAFF. The V and J genes are TRBV5-1 and TRBJ1-1, with 7 bases matching TRBD1. Germline lookup yields CDR1 SGHRS and CDR2 YFSETQ. V shed 0 bases and J 4 bases; nucleotides not matched to a gene: 12. This CDR3 has 17 amino acids.

The rearrangement joins TRBV5-6 to TRBJ2-5; D might be TRBD2 (6 bases). Germline V lookup: CDR1 SGHDT, CDR2 YYEEEE. The CDR3 length is 17 residues. V dropped 3 bases and J dropped 5 bases, with 23 bases sitting between them. CDR3 loop: CASSYTLSGPRGETQYF. Here the CDR3 DNA reads TGTGCCAGCAGCTACACACTTAGCGGACCTCGTGGGGAGACCCAGTACTTC.

The chain couples TRBV27 to TRBJ2-7, with 8 bases lining up with TRBD2. Losses at the gene ends were 3 bases for V and 6 bases for J; bases not matched to a gene: 13. The CDR3 is 16 amino acids. Germline V gene lookup returns CDR1 MNHEY and CDR2 SMNVEV (reference sequence). The CDR3 here is CASSFGSTGGEVEQYF. CDR3 DNA sequence: TGTGCCAGCAGTTTTGGTTCGACGGGGGGGGAGGTCGAGCAGTACTTC.

The chain couples TRBV11-2 to TRBJ1-1; tentatively, D is TRBD1 (6 bases). Per the germline V gene, CDR1 is SGHAT and CDR2 is FQNNGV. The CDR3 sequence is 14 residues long. Trimming took 6 bases from V and 11 from J, leaving 22 bases between them. The DNA of the CDR3 is TGTGCCAGCAGTCCACAGGGACCCGGTTCGCTCGCTTTCTTT. Its translation is CASSPQGPGSLAFF.